Shown below are 18 T cell receptor beta chains from a single sample sequenced in a study of blood T cell repertoires in COVID-19. The data were produced by immunoSEQ multiplex PCR, yet TCRdb's version contains in-frame clones alone and is incomplete. The data hold about 50,000 clones, with more than 75% observed a single time. The sequenced sample consisted of peripheral blood. These receptor sequences come from a man aged 50-59 years with active COVID-19.

The V gene is TRBV4-3, the J gene TRBJ2-7; D uncertain. Germline loops: CDR1 LGHNA, CDR2 YSLEER. This CDR3 contains 14 residues. V lost 0 bases, J lost 2 bases, and 8 bases lay in between. CDR3 sequence: CASSQDALTYEQYF. CDR3 in DNA: TGCGCCAGCAGCCAAGATGCTCTAACCTACGAGCAGTACTTC.

V is TRBV5-4 and J is TRBJ2-5, with 13 positions matching TRBD2. Germline CDR1 and CDR2: SGHNT and YYREEE (reference sequence). The CDR3 is made up of 16 amino acids. J lost 2 bases, V lost 4 bases, and 5 bases had no gene match. CDR3 in DNA: TGTGCCAGCAGCCAGACTAGCGGGGGGCCGCAAGAGACCCAGTACTTC. As protein: CASSQTSGGPQETQYF.

This clone was observed a handful of times. The chain links TRBV9 to TRBJ2-5, with TRBD1 matching over 9 bases. Trimming cost V 3 bases and J 5 bases; bases outside gene matches: 8. Germline CDR1 is SGDLS and CDR2 is YYNGEE. The length of the CDR3 is 15 residues. CDR3 sequence reads: CASSGDGQGRETQYF. CDR3 in DNA: TGTGCCAGCAGCGGAGACGGACAGGGGCGGGAGACCCAGTACTTC.

V gene TRBV7-3 combines with J gene TRBJ2-3, with 8 nucleotides matching TRBD1. The J segment lost 0 bases and the V segment lost 3 bases, leaving 2 bases of the junction unmatched. Germline V gene lookup returns CDR1 SGHTA and CDR2 FQGTGA. The CDR3 covers 15 residues. The CDR3 DNA is TGTGCCAGCAGCTTCCGGACAGGGAGCACAGATACGCAGTATTTT. Residues: CASSFRTGSTDTQYF.

The chain employs TRBV24-1 and TRBJ2-3, with D tentatively TRBD2 (6 bases). The CDR3 is made up of 14 amino acids. The germline V gene has CDR1 KGHDR and CDR2 SFDVKD. Deletions cut 5 bases from V and 3 bases from J, with 11 bases between. The CDR3 bases are TGTGCCACCAGTGGGGAGACTAGGACAGATACGCAGTATTTT. Protein sequence: CATSGETRTDTQYF.

This chain uses TRBV29-1 with TRBJ1-3; 9 positions match TRBD1. The CDR3 is 13 residues long. The germline V gene has CDR1 SQVTM and CDR2 ANQGSEA. The J segment lost 1 base and the V segment lost 6 bases, leaving 1 base of the junction unmatched. The CDR3 sequence is CSVGTGSGNTIYF. CDR3 nucleotides: TGCAGCGTGGGGACAGGGTCTGGAAACACCATATATTTT. Based on the CDR3 plus reference TRBV29-1 and TRBJ1-3, the full variable domain is SAVISQKPSRDICQRGTSLTIQCQVDSQVTMMFWYRQQPGQSLTLIATANQGSEATYESGFVIDKFPISRPNLTFSTLTVSNMSPEDSSIYLCSVGTGSGNTIYFGEGSWLTVV.

V usage is TRBV6-5 and J usage is TRBJ2-3; D perhaps matches TRBD2 (6 bases). The V end was cut by 6 bases, the J end by 4 bases, with 14 bases between. Germline loops: CDR1 MNHEY, CDR2 SVGAGI. There are 14 residues in the CDR3. The CDR3 loop reads CASRRFGGPDTQYF. The DNA for the CDR3 is TGTGCCAGCAGGCGTTTCGGGGGACCAGATACGCAGTATTTT.

The rearrangement links TRBV27 to TRBJ2-3; tentative D call: TRBD2 (6 bases). The CDR3 loop spans 14 amino acids. V shed 6 bases and J shed 3 bases, with 13 bases lying between them. Germline loops: CDR1 MNHEY, CDR2 SMNVEV (reference sequence). CDR3 in amino acids: CASRLAPATDTQYF. The CDR3 DNA follows: TGTGCCAGCAGACTAGCCCCTGCTACAGATACGCAGTATTTT.

The rearrangement links TRBV5-1 to TRBJ2-5; 7 positions agree with TRBD1. The V gene's germline CDR1 is SGHRS and CDR2 YFSETQ. The CDR3 has 13 residues. Trimming at V came to 4 bases and at J to 3 bases, leaving 3 bases not matched to a gene. DNA for the CDR3: TGCGCCAGCAGCAGACAGGGTGAAGAGACCCAGTACTTC. This gives the protein CASSRQGEETQYF.

V gene TRBV5-1 combines with J gene TRBJ1-1; TRBD1 aligns across 7 bases. The CDR3 contains 15 residues. Germline CDR1 reads SGHRS; CDR2 reads YFSETQ. Trimming cost V 5 bases and J 3 bases; bases outside gene matches: 10. The CDR3 here is CASRERQGWDTEAFF. Here the CDR3 DNA reads TGCGCCAGCAGGGAAAGACAGGGTTGGGACACTGAAGCTTTCTTT.

This chain connects TRBV11-2 to TRBJ1-3, with unresolved D. CDR3 size: 15 residues. V was cut by 6 bases and J by 2 bases, with 14 bases left in between. Germline V gene lookup returns CDR1 SGHAT and CDR2 FQNNGV. The CDR3 coding sequence is TGTGCCAGCAGAATCGCGGGGAGCCCTGGAAACACCATATATTTT. This sequence encodes CASRIAGSPGNTIYF. Full variable domain (missing parts from reference TRBV11-2 and TRBJ1-3): EAGVAQSPRYKIIEKRQSVAFWCNPISGHATLYWYQQILGQGPKLLIQFQNNGVVDDSQLPKDRFSAERLKGVDSTLKIQPAKLEDSAVYLCASRIAGSPGNTIYFGEGSWLTVV.

This chain connects TRBV23-1 to TRBJ2-7; 8 bases match TRBD1. TRBV23-1 counts as an open reading frame of uncertain function. The CDR3 sequence is 15 residues long. The J segment lost 6 bases and the V segment lost 2 bases, leaving 9 bases of the junction unmatched. The CDR3 bases are TGCGCCAGCAGTCAACCTCAAGGACAGGGTTGCGAGCAGTACTTC. This gives the protein CASSQPQGQGCEQYF.

V and J are TRBV28 and TRBJ2-1; the match to TRBD2 covers 8 bases. This CDR3 is built from 17 residues. J gave up 6 bases and V 4 bases, and 14 bases lay outside the gene matches. Germline CDR1 is MDHEN and CDR2 is SYDVKM. CDR3 DNA: TGTGCCAGCAGTTCGGGACCGGGACTAGGGGGGTTCAATGAGCAGTTCTTC. Translated: CASSSGPGLGGFNEQFF.

The J gene is TRBJ2-1, the V gene TRBV19; 10 bases fit TRBD2. Per germline, CDR1 LNHDA and CDR2 SQIVND (reference sequence). CDR3 size: 15 residues. Trimming cost V 3 bases and J 4 bases; bases outside gene matches: 3. The CDR3 coding sequence is TGTGCCAGTAGTATGATGGGACTAGCGTACAATGAGCAGTTCTTC. This encodes CASSMMGLAYNEQFF.

V and J are TRBV28 and TRBJ2-5; TRBD1 agrees at 7 bases. Germline CDR1 and CDR2: MDHEN and SYDVKM. CDR3 length: 15 amino acids. Trimming cost V 8 bases and J 7 bases; bases outside gene matches: 16. CDR3 nucleotide sequence: TGTGCCAGCTCACATGGACAAGGGGGCGGGCGGACCCAGTACTTC. As protein: CASSHGQGGGRTQYF.

The V and J genes are TRBV2 and TRBJ1-1; possibly TRBD1 for D (6 bases). The CDR3 is 13 amino acids. Germline V CDR1 and CDR2: SNHLY, FYNNEI. Trimming pared 1 base from V and 6 bases from J, leaving 9 bases between. CDR3 in DNA: TGTGCCAGCAGTGAAGTGAGGGGGTCTGAAGCTTTCTTT. It translates to CASSEVRGSEAFF.

The V gene is TRBV4-3, the J gene TRBJ2-1; D unclear. Germline V CDR1 and CDR2: LGHNA, YSLEER. The CDR3 is made up of 13 amino acids. Trimming took off 4 bases at V and 7 bases at J, with 11 bases between the two ends. The chain's CDR3 is CASSPHTPNEQFF. The CDR3, as DNA: TGCGCCAGCAGCCCCCACACGCCGAATGAGCAGTTCTTC.

This clone was picked up a small number of times. The CDR3 region is CASIERRETQYF. The CDR3 DNA reads TGTGCCAGTATTGAACGGAGGGAGACCCAGTACTTC. V is TRBV19 and J is TRBJ2-5; D might be TRBD2 (5 bases). This CDR3 is built from 12 residues. CDR1 and CDR2 from the germline V gene are LNHDA and SQIVND (reference sequence). Trimming left V 7 bases short and J 5 bases short, with 11 bases between.